This T cell receptor beta chain was sequenced for a study of OX40 agonist ivuxolimab in advanced cancers. The repertoire was sequenced with immunoSEQ multiplex PCR; TCRdb's copy has only in-frame clones and lacks some. Of some 66,000 clones in the sample, roughly 80% were seen once. The sequenced sample was CD4+ or CD8+ T cells sorted from blood, obtained in a trial of the OX40 agonist ivuxolimab. The receptors were sampled from an adult with an advanced solid tumor such as melanoma, head and neck, liver or kidney cancer.

This chain joins TRBV5-4 and TRBJ1-2; TRBD1 might be the D (5 bases). V was clipped by 0 bases and J by 11 bases, with 17 bases between them. The V gene's germline CDR1 is SGHNT and CDR2 YYREEE (reference sequence). This CDR3 region has 14 residues. The DNA for the CDR3 is TGTGCCAGCAGCTTGGTAGGCAGGGAAAAGCCATACACCTTC. Its protein product is CASSLVGREKPYTF. Variable domain in full (rest from reference TRBV5-4 and TRBJ1-2): ETGVTQSPTHLIKTRGQQVTLRCSSQSGHNTVSWYQQALGQGPQFIFQYYREEENGRGNFPPRFSGLQFPNYSSELNVNALELDDSALYLCASSLVGREKPYTFGSGTRLTVV.